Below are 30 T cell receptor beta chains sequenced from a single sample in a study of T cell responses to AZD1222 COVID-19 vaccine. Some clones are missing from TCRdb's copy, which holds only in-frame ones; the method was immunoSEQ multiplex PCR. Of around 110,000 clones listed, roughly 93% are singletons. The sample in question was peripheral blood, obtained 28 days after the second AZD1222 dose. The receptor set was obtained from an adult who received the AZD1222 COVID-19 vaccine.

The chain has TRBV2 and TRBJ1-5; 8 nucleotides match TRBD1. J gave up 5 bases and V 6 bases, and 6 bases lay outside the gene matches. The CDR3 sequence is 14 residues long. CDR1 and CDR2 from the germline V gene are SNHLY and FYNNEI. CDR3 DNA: TGTGCCAGCAGCCCTCTACAGGGGGATCAGCCCCAGCATTTT. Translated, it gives CASSPLQGDQPQHF. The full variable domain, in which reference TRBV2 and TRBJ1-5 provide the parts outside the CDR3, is EPEVTQTPSHQVTQMGQEVILRCVPISNHLYFYWYRQILGQKVEFLVSFYNNEISEKSEIFDDQFSVERPDGSNFTLKIRSTKLEDSAMYFCASSPLQGDQPQHFGDGTRLSIL.

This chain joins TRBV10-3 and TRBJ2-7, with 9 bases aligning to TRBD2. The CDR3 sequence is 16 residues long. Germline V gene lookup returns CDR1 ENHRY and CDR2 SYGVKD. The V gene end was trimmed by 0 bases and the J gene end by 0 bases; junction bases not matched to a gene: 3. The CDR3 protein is CAISESSSGVSYEQYF. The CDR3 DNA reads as TGTGCCATCAGTGAGTCGTCTAGCGGGGTCTCCTACGAGCAGTACTTC.

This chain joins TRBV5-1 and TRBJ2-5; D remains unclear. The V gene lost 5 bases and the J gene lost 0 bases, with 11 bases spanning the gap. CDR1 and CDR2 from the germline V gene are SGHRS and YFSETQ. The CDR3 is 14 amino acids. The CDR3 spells CASRAISDQETQYF. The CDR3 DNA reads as TGCGCCAGCAGGGCTATCAGCGACCAAGAGACCCAGTACTTC.

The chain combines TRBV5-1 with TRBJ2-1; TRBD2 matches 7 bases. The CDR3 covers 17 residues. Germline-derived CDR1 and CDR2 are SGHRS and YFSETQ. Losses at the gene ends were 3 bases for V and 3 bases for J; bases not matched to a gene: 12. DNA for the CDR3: TGCGCCAGCAGCTCACGGGAGGCCCTAGGGGTCTACAATGAGCAGTTCTTC. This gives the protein CASSSREALGVYNEQFF.

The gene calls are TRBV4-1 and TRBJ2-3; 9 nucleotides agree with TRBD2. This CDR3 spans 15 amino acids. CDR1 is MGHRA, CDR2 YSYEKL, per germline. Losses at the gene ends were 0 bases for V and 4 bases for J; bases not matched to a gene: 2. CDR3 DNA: TGCGCCAGCAGCCAAGAAGTAGCGGGAGCAGATACGCAGTATTTT. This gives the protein CASSQEVAGADTQYF.

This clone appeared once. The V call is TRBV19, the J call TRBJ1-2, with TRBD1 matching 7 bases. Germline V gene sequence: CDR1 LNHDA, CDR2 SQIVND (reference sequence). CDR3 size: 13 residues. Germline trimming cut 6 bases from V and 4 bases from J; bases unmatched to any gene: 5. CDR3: CASRPGQAYGYTF. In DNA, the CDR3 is TGTGCCAGTAGACCCGGACAGGCCTATGGCTACACCTTC.

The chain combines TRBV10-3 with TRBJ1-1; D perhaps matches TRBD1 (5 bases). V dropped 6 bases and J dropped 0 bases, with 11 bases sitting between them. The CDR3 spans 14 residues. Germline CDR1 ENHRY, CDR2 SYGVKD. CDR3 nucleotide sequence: TGTGCCATCAGGGTAAAAGGGGTGAACACTGAAGCTTTCTTT. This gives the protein CAIRVKGVNTEAFF.

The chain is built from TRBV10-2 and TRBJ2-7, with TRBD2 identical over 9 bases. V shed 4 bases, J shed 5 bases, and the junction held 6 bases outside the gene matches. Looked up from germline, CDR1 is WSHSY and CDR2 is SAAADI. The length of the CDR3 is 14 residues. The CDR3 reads CASSGVAGADEQYF. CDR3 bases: TGCGCCAGCAGTGGGGTAGCGGGAGCCGACGAGCAGTACTTC.

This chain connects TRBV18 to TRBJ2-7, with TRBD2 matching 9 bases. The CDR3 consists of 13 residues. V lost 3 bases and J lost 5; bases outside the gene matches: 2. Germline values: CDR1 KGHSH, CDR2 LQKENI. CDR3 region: CASSPGLADEQYF. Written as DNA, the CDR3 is TGTGCCAGCTCACCGGGACTAGCAGACGAGCAGTACTTC.

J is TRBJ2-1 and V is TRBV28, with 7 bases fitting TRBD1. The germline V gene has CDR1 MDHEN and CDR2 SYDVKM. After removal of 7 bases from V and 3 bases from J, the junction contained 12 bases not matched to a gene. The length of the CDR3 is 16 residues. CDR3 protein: CASNSELGTDYNEQFF. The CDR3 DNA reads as TGTGCCAGCAACTCGGAGCTCGGGACAGACTACAATGAGCAGTTCTTC.

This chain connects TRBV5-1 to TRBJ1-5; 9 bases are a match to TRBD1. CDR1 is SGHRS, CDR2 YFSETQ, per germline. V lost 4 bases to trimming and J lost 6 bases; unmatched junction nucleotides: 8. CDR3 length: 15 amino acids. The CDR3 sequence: CASSPGTGRSQPQHF. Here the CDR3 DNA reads TGCGCCAGCAGCCCCGGGACAGGGCGGAGTCAGCCCCAGCATTTT.

This CDR3 is CASSRPGNYGYTF. The CDR3, as DNA: TGTGCCAGTAGCCGACCTGGAAACTATGGCTACACCTTC. The chain joins TRBV19 to TRBJ1-2; the D is unclear. Trimming left V 6 bases short and J 2 bases short, with 10 bases between. There are 13 residues in the CDR3. Germline assignment: CDR1 LNHDA and CDR2 SQIVND (reference sequence).

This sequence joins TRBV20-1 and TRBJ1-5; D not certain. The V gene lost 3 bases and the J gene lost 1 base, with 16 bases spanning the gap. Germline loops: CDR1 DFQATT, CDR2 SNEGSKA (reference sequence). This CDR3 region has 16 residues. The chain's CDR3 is CSASRVSGRSNQPQHF. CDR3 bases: TGCAGTGCTAGTCGGGTGTCTGGCAGAAGCAATCAGCCCCAGCATTTT.

CDR3 nucleotides: TGTGCCAGCAGCTTAATGACCGAGTACAATGAGCAGTTCTTC. It codes for CASSLMTEYNEQFF. The chain is built from TRBV7-9 and TRBJ2-1; D gene unclear. The length of the CDR3 is 14 residues. Germline values: CDR1 SEHNR, CDR2 FQNEAQ (reference sequence). With 2 bases removed from V and 4 bases from J, the gap between germline ends came to 9 bases.

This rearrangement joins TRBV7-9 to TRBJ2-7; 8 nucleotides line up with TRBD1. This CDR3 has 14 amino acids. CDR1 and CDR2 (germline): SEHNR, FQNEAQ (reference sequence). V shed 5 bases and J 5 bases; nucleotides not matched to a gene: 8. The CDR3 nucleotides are TGTGCCAGCAGCAAAGACAGGGGTGCCCACGAGCAGTACTTC. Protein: CASSKDRGAHEQYF.

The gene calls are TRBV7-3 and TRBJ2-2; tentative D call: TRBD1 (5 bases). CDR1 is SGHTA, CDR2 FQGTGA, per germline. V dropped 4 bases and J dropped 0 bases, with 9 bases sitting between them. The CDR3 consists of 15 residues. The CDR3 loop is CASSSRQTNTGELFF. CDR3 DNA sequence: TGTGCCAGCAGCTCAAGACAGACGAACACCGGGGAGCTGTTTTTT.

CDR3 coding DNA: TGTGCCTGGGACGTGGCCCACTATGGCTACACCTTC. Translated, it gives CAWDVAHYGYTF. The chain has TRBV30 and TRBJ1-2; the D is unclear. Deletions cut 5 bases from V and 3 bases from J, with 10 bases between. Germline assignment: CDR1 GTSNPN and CDR2 SVGIG (reference sequence). This CDR3 is 12 amino acids long. The whole variable domain, filled in from reference TRBV30 and TRBJ1-2, reads SQTIHQWPATLVQPVGSPLSLECTVEGTSNPNLYWYRQAAGRGLQLLFYSVGIGQISSEVPQNLSASRPQDRQFILSSKKLLLSDSGFYLCAWDVAHYGYTFGSGTRLTVV.

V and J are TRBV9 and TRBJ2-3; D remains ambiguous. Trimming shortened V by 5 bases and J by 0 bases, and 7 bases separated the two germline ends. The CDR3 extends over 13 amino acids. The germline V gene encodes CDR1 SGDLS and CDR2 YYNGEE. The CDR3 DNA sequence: TGTGCCAGCAGGGACCACAGCACAGATACGCAGTATTTT. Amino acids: CASRDHSTDTQYF.

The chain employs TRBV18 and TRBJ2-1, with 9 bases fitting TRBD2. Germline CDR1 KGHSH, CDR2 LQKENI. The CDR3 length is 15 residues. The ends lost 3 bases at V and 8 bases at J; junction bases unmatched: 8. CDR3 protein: CASSPNSGSRDEQFF. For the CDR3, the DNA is TGTGCCAGCTCACCTAATAGCGGGAGTAGGGATGAGCAGTTCTTC.

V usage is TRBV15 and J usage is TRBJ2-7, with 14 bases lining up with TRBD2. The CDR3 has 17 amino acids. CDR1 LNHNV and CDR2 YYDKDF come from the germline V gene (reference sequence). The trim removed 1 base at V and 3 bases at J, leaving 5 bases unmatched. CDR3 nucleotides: TGTGCCACCAGCAGAGGAAGACTAGCGGGAGGGGACTACGAGCAGTACTTC. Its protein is CATSRGRLAGGDYEQYF.

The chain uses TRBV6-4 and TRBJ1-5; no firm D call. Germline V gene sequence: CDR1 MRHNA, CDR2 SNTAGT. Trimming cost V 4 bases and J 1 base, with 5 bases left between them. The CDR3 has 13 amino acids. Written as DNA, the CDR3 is TGTGCCAGCAGTGTCGGGAGCAATCAGCCCCAGCATTTT. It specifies CASSVGSNQPQHF.

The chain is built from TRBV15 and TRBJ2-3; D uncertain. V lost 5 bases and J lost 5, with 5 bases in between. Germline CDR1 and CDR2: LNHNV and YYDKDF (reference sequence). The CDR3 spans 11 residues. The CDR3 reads CATSQKDTQYF. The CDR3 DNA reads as TGTGCCACCAGCCAGAAAGATACGCAGTATTTT.

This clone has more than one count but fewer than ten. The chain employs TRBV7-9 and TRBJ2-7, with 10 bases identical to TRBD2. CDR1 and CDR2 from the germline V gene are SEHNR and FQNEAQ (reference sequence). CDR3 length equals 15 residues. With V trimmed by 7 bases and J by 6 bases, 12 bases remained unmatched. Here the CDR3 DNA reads TGTGCCAGCACCTCCCCCGGGAAGCGGGAGGGCGAGCAGTACTTC. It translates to CASTSPGKREGEQYF.

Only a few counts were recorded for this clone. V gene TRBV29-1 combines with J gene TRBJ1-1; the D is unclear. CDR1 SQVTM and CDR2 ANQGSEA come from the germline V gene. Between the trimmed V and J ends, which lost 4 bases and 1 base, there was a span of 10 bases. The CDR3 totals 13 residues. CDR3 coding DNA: TGCAGCGTTGCTGATACAGCGAACACTGAAGCTTTCTTT. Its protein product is CSVADTANTEAFF.

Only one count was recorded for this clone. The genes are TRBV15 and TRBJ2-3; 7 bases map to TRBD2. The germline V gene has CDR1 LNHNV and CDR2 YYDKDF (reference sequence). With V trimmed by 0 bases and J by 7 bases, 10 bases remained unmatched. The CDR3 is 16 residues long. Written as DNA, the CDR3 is TGTGCCACCAGCAGAGATCCAGCGGGAATACGGAATACGCAGTATTTT. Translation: CATSRDPAGIRNTQYF.

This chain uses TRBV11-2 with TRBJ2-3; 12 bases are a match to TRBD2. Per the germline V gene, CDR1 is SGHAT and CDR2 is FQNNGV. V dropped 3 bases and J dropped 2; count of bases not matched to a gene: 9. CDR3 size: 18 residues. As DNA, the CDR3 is TGTGCCAGCAGCTTCCCCCATCGGACTAGCGGGAACACAGATACGCAGTATTTT. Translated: CASSFPHRTSGNTDTQYF.

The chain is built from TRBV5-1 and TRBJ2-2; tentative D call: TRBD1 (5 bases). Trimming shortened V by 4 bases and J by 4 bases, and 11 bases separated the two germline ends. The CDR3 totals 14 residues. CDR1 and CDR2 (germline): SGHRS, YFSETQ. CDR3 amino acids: CASSLDSSTGELFF. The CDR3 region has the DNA TGCGCCAGCAGCCTCGACAGCAGCACCGGGGAGCTGTTTTTT.

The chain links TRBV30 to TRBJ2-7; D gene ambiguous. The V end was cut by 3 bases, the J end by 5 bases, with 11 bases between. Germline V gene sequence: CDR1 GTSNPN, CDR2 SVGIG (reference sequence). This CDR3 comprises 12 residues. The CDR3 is CAWSLGWDEQYF. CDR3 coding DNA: TGTGCCTGGAGCCTTGGGTGGGACGAGCAGTACTTC.

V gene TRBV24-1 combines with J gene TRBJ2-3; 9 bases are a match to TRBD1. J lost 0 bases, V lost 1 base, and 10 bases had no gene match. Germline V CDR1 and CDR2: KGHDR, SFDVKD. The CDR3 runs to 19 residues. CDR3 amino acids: CATSDFSFATGGSTDTQYF. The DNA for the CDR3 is TGTGCCACCAGTGATTTTTCTTTCGCGACAGGGGGAAGCACAGATACGCAGTATTTT.

CDR3 sequence: CASSKVTGSEQYF. The CDR3 DNA reads as TGTGCCAGTAGTAAGGTCACAGGGAGCGAGCAGTACTTC. The V and J genes are TRBV19 and TRBJ2-7, with D possibly being TRBD1 (6 bases). CDR3 length: 13 amino acids. V was shortened by 4 bases and J by 6 bases, with 13 bases between the two germline ends. Germline CDR1 is LNHDA and CDR2 is SQIVND (reference sequence).